One and the same sample provided the 9 T cell receptor beta chains below, sequenced in a study of vaccination and CD4 T cells after COVID-19. Antigen specificity for these receptors is unknown. Regarding treatment: roughly 11-day PBMC culture with coronavirus spike peptide pools or control peptides (ViraFEST assay). With the Oncomine TCR Beta short-read assay, DNA from cultured CD4+ T cells was sequenced. TCRdb ran MiXCR on the PCR reads and lists one entry per CDR3 protein. The data hold thousands of distinct CDR3 sequences, with around 64% observed a single time. Sequenced: CD4+ T cells from blood, cultured in vitro. Receptor source: a human donor who had recovered from COVID-19.

This clonotype was counted once. The chain couples TRBV14 to TRBJ2-4; 8 nucleotides align to TRBD1. The CDR3 length is 15 residues. Germline CDR1 reads SGHDN; CDR2 reads FVKESK. Losses at the gene ends were 3 bases for V and 8 bases for J; bases not matched to a gene: 9. The CDR3 nucleotides read TGTGCCAGCAGCCAGGACAGGGCGGTTGGAGACATTCAGTACTTC. This sequence encodes CASSQDRAVGDIQYF.

As DNA, the CDR3 is TGTGCCAGCAGCTTGGACAGGTCCTACGAGCAGTACTTC. Its translation: CASSLDRSYEQYF. This chain connects TRBV5-4 to TRBJ2-7, with D possibly TRBD1 on 5 matching bases. Germline CDR1 is SGHNT and CDR2 is YYREEE (reference sequence). The CDR3 is 13 amino acids. The V and J ends lost 0 bases and 1 base respectively, with 5 bases between them.

In its sample, this clonotype was seen a few times. The junction differs from germline at one of its ends, possibly a read error. This sequence joins TRBV7-6 and TRBJ2-1; D gene unclear. This CDR3 is 15 amino acids long. The germline V gene encodes CDR1 SGHVS and CDR2 FNYEAQ. The CDR3 DNA sequence: TGTGCTAGCAGCCTTGGAGCCGCCTCCTACAATGAGCAGTTCTTC. It specifies CASSLGAASYNEQFF.

The rearrangement uses TRBV7-2 and TRBJ2-2; no clear D gene. CDR3 length equals 16 residues. Germline CDR1 is SGHTA and CDR2 is FQGNSA. V lost 5 bases, J lost 0 bases, and 13 bases lay in between. CDR3 residues: CASSLLGVANTGELFF. The CDR3 DNA follows: TGTGCCAGCAGCCTCCTTGGGGTTGCGAACACCGGGGAGCTGTTTTTT. Drawing the rest from reference TRBV7-2 and TRBJ2-2, the complete variable domain is GAGVSQSPSNKVTEKGKDVELRCDPISGHTALYWYRQSLGQGLEFLIYFQGNSAPDKSGLPSDRFSAERTGGSVSTLTIQRTQQEDSAVYLCASSLLGVANTGELFFGEGSRLTVL.

The V gene is TRBV2, the J gene TRBJ2-2; 8 bases agree with TRBD1. The V gene's germline CDR1 is SNHLY and CDR2 FYNNEI. The V segment lost 4 bases and the J segment 3 bases; nucleotides outside the gene matches: 4. The length of the CDR3 is 15 residues. The CDR3 DNA is TGTGCCAGCAGTGTGGACAGGGTGGACACCGGGGAGCTGTTTTTT. Translated: CASSVDRVDTGELFF.

The rearrangement joins TRBV10-3 to TRBJ1-1; D unresolved. Per the germline V gene, CDR1 is ENHRY and CDR2 is SYGVKD. This CDR3 is built from 12 residues. The germline V and J ends were trimmed by 8 bases and 4 bases, with 11 bases remaining between them. The CDR3 loop reads CAIGRGGTEAFF. The CDR3 DNA sequence: TGTGCCATCGGGCGAGGTGGCACTGAAGCTTTCTTT.

The chain employs TRBV2 and TRBJ1-5, with 11 positions matching TRBD1. The CDR3 runs to 16 residues. Germline-derived CDR1 and CDR2 are SNHLY and FYNNEI. The junction had 5 bases not matched to a gene; V was cut back by 6 bases and J by 1 base. CDR3 residues: CASRGGQGVSNQPQHF. CDR3 nucleotides: TGTGCCAGCAGGGGGGGACAGGGGGTGAGCAATCAGCCCCAGCATTTT.

This chain joins TRBV20-1 and TRBJ2-3, with TRBD2 matching 9 bases. Germline V gene sequence: CDR1 DFQATT, CDR2 SNEGSKA (reference sequence). The J segment lost 1 base and the V segment lost 6 bases, leaving 5 bases of the junction unmatched. The CDR3 contains 14 residues. CDR3 bases: TGCAGTGCCTTTAGCGGGGGCCGCACAGATACGCAGTATTTT. It specifies CSAFSGGRTDTQYF.

The chain combines TRBV6-1 with TRBJ2-3, with D possibly being TRBD1 (6 bases). V gave up 5 bases and J gave up 5 bases, with 14 bases separating them. The germline CDR1 and CDR2 sequences are MNHNS and SASEGT. The CDR3 totals 14 residues. CDR3 sequence reads: CASSPQGNRDTQYF. CDR3 nucleotides: TGTGCCAGCAGTCCACAGGGCAATCGAGATACGCAGTATTTT.